The 4 T cell receptor beta chains below were found in one sample sequenced in a study of regulatory T cells in long-lasting Graves disease. Time point of the sample: newly diagnosed GD, antithyroid drugs for less than 3 months. PBMCs provided the RNA from which the TCR library was made. Combining iRepertoire HTBI primers with Arm-PCR of CDR3 regions, the authors built TCR beta libraries. From the multiplex PCR reads, TCRdb called clonotypes with MiXCR, one entry per CDR3 protein. The data show around 500,000 distinct CDR3 sequences, roughly 14% seen once. The same specimen was also included in a second study, on T cells in Graves' hyperthyroidism and ophthalmopathy.

The sequencing used peripheral blood mononuclear cells (PBMCs), collected at new diagnosis, from a patient treated with antithyroid drugs. All receptors derive from a man younger than 45 with Graves disease.

This clonotype was counted at least ten times. V usage is TRBV11-3 and J usage is TRBJ2-1; a possible D gene is TRBD2 (6 bases). V was trimmed by 2 bases and J by 4 bases, leaving 15 bases between them. This CDR3 contains 16 residues. Germline CDR1 SGHNT, CDR2 YENEEA. CDR3 nucleotide sequence: TGTGCCAGCAGCTTACTGGGCGGGGCCCTGTACAATGAGCAGTTCTTC. Translated: CASSLLGGALYNEQFF.

This clonotype was seen once. The chain uses TRBV9 and TRBJ1-6; TRBD1 matches at 9 bases. J was trimmed by 8 bases and V by 3 bases; bases with no gene match: 6. The CDR3 is made up of 15 amino acids. Germline V CDR1 and CDR2: SGDLS, YYNGEE. This chain's CDR3 is CASSGGTGRDSPLHF. The CDR3 DNA sequence: TGTGCCAGCAGCGGTGGGACAGGGAGGGATTCACCCCTCCACTTT.

This clonotype was counted a few times. The genes are TRBV14 and TRBJ2-3; D remains ambiguous. Trimming cost V 0 bases and J 5 bases, with 12 bases left between them. CDR1 and CDR2 from the germline V gene are SGHDN and FVKESK. The CDR3 extends over 15 amino acids. In DNA form, the CDR3 reads TGTGCCAGCAGCCAAGAGCAGGCTCTCGTAGATACGCAGTATTTT. Translated, it gives CASSQEQALVDTQYF. Filled out from reference TRBV14 and TRBJ2-3, the complete variable domain reads EAGVTQFPSHSVIEKGQTVTLRCDPISGHDNLYWYRRVMGKEIKFLLHFVKESKQDESGMPNNRFLAERTGGTYSTLKVQPAELEDSGVYFCASSQEQALVDTQYFGPGTRLTVL.

This clonotype showed up just a few times. The chain combines TRBV12-3 or TRBV12-4 with TRBJ2-3; no firm D call. V lost 6 bases to trimming and J lost 8 bases, with 12 bases between them. The CDR3 totals 12 residues. The CDR3 spells CASSLPHSTQYF. In DNA form, the CDR3 reads TGTGCCAGCAGCTTACCCCACTCTACGCAGTATTTT.